The 20 T cell receptor beta chains below all came from one sample that was sequenced in a study of post-analysis software for immune sequencing data. Study-level results: Five TRBV segments, including TRBV5-6, TRBV5-1 and TRBV20-1, were more frequent in patients than controls.

Sequencing libraries made from TCR beta cDNA carried unique molecular identifiers. TCRdb independently ran MiXCR on the PCR reads; one entry per CDR3 protein. The sample has roughly 200,000 distinct CDR3 sequences; roughly 30% are singletons. These TCRs are of unknown antigen specificity. The sequenced sample was blood. These receptors were collected from a girl under 18 with multiple sclerosis.

This chain joins TRBV5-1 and TRBJ1-6; D remains ambiguous. V lost 4 bases, J lost 5 bases, and 13 bases lay in between. CDR1 is SGHRS, CDR2 YFSETQ, per germline. The CDR3 is 15 residues long. The CDR3 DNA reads as TGCGCCAGCAGCCTAAGGACCGTAGATAATTCACCCCTCCACTTT. Protein product: CASSLRTVDNSPLHF.

This clonotype was observed a few times. The chain has TRBV20-1 and TRBJ2-1; 9 bases map to TRBD2. Looked up from germline, CDR1 is DFQATT and CDR2 is SNEGSKA (reference sequence). The V segment lost 6 bases and the J segment 10 bases; nucleotides outside the gene matches: 13. CDR3 length: 14 amino acids. The CDR3 here is CSAPRLAVRGEQFF. The DNA of the CDR3 is TGCAGTGCCCCGAGACTAGCGGTCCGGGGAGAGCAGTTCTTC.

The chain carries TRBV20-1 and TRBJ1-2; TRBD1 matches at 9 bases. CDR1 DFQATT and CDR2 SNEGSKA come from the germline V gene (reference sequence). V lost 6 bases and J lost 4; bases outside the gene matches: 3. The CDR3 runs 12 residues. This chain's CDR3 is CSAGTGPYGYTF. CDR3 in DNA: TGCAGTGCGGGGACAGGGCCCTATGGCTACACCTTC.

This clonotype was seen repeatedly, ten times or more. The J gene is TRBJ2-7, the V gene TRBV12-3 or TRBV12-4, with D perhaps matching TRBD1 (5 bases). CDR3 length equals 15 residues. V was pared by 2 bases and J by 0 bases, with 11 bases between. CDR3 bases: TGTGCCAGCAGTTTACTCCCAGGGAACTCCTACGAGCAGTACTTC. Protein: CASSLLPGNSYEQYF.

A remark on this clonotype: One junction end does not reproduce the germline sequence, and a read error may be involved. The gene calls are TRBV12-3 or TRBV12-4 and TRBJ2-7; possibly TRBD2 for D (6 bases). This CDR3 spans 13 amino acids. The CDR3 coding sequence is TGTGCCGGCAGACGAGGAGGGGTGTACGAGCAGTACTTC. Translated: CAGRRGGVYEQYF.

In the case of this clonotype: Since a much larger clone is just one base distant, this may be a read error. V usage is TRBV27 and J usage is TRBJ2-1; 8 bases map to TRBD1. Germline CDR1 MNHEY, CDR2 SMNVEV (reference sequence). V lost 0 bases to trimming and J lost 5 bases; unmatched junction nucleotides: 9. CDR3 size: 17 residues. CDR3 in DNA: TGTGCCAGCAGTTTATCGATGACAGGGGAACCCCACAATGAGCAGTTCTTC. This encodes CASSLSMTGEPHNEQFF.

This clonotype has ten or more counts. CDR3 bases: TGTGCCAGCAGCCAAGGGACAGGGCAAGAGACCCAGTACTTC. It specifies CASSQGTGQETQYF. This rearrangement joins TRBV6-6 to TRBJ2-5, with 9 positions matching TRBD1. The CDR3 extends over 14 amino acids. V dropped 6 bases and J dropped 2; count of bases not matched to a gene: 4. The V gene's germline CDR1 is MNHNY and CDR2 SVGAGI (reference sequence).

This clonotype occurred many times. The chain uses TRBV7-3 and TRBJ2-5, with no clear D. CDR1 is SGHTA and CDR2 is FQGTGA in the germline V gene. Trimming took off 2 bases at V and 2 bases at J, with 6 bases between the two ends. The CDR3 covers 13 residues. The CDR3 region has the DNA TGTGCCAGCAGCTTAGCTATACAAGAGACCCAGTACTTC. It translates to CASSLAIQETQYF.

This clonotype was counted many times. The chain carries TRBV10-3 and TRBJ2-1; 7 positions match TRBD1. This CDR3 contains 12 residues. Germline values: CDR1 ENHRY, CDR2 SYGVKD. The V gene end was trimmed by 6 bases and the J gene end by 9 bases; junction bases not matched to a gene: 5. The CDR3 region has the DNA TGTGCCATCAGCCAACAGGGGACTGAGCAGTTCTTC. Translated: CAISQQGTEQFF.

The sample holds a few counts of this clonotype. The rearrangement links TRBV6-5 to TRBJ2-3; TRBD2 might be the D (6 bases). V was clipped by 7 bases and J by 0 bases, with 20 bases between them. The CDR3 runs 17 residues. Germline V CDR1 and CDR2: MNHEY, SVGAGI. The CDR3 sequence: CASTFLAGMLSTDTQYF. DNA for the CDR3: TGTGCCAGCACTTTCTTGGCGGGGATGCTCAGCACAGATACGCAGTATTTT.

This clonotype was observed at least ten times. The chain couples TRBV20-1 to TRBJ2-4; TRBD1 matches at 10 bases. CDR1 is DFQATT and CDR2 is SNEGSKA in the germline V gene (reference sequence). This CDR3 spans 14 amino acids. J was trimmed by 3 bases and V by 5 bases; bases with no gene match: 4. CDR3 sequence (DNA): TGCAGTGCTCCGGACAGGGGGGGCAAAAACATTCAGTACTTC. It encodes CSAPDRGGKNIQYF.

J is TRBJ2-7 and V is TRBV20-1; D may be TRBD1 (6 bases). The germline V gene encodes CDR1 DFQATT and CDR2 SNEGSKA (reference sequence). The CDR3 spans 13 residues. Trimming stripped 3 bases from V and 2 bases from J, with 11 bases between. CDR3 coding DNA: TGCAGTGCTAGTAGGACAGCGGCCTACGAGCAGTACTTC. Protein sequence: CSASRTAAYEQYF.

At least ten counts were recorded for this clonotype. The rearrangement joins TRBV27 to TRBJ2-7; TRBD2 might be the D (5 bases). V was cut by 5 bases and J by 2 bases, with 13 bases left in between. Germline assignment: CDR1 MNHEY and CDR2 SMNVEV (reference sequence). The CDR3 is 14 residues long. Here the CDR3 DNA reads TGTGCCAGCAGTAGAGCGGACGGGCCCTACGAGCAGTACTTC. Protein sequence: CASSRADGPYEQYF.

The V gene is TRBV12-3 or TRBV12-4, the J gene TRBJ1-1; 8 bases agree with TRBD1. Trimming removed 1 base from V and 5 bases from J; junction bases left unmatched: 3. The CDR3 has 14 amino acids. CDR3 coding DNA: TGTGCCAGCAGTTTAGGGACAGGGCTAACTGAAGCTTTCTTT. Protein sequence: CASSLGTGLTEAFF.

The gene calls are TRBV28 and TRBJ1-4; D is unclear. The V end was cut by 8 bases, the J end by 0 bases, with 13 bases between. Germline values: CDR1 MDHEN, CDR2 SYDVKM. The CDR3 is 15 residues long. The CDR3: CASRTGSSTNEKLFF. CDR3 DNA: TGTGCCAGCCGGACGGGGAGCTCAACTAATGAAAAACTGTTTTTT.

The V and J genes are TRBV19 and TRBJ2-3; D is ambiguous. V was pared by 4 bases and J by 3 bases, with 8 bases between. The CDR3 is 13 amino acids. Germline V gene lookup returns CDR1 LNHDA and CDR2 SQIVND (reference sequence). CDR3 bases: TGTGCCAGTAGTAACCGGGCTACAGATACGCAGTATTTT. Translating gives CASSNRATDTQYF.

This clonotype was counted at least ten times. This chain uses TRBV4-1 with TRBJ2-2; the match to TRBD1 covers 8 bases. This CDR3 comprises 16 residues. The germline CDR1 and CDR2 sequences are MGHRA and YSYEKL. J gave up 3 bases and V 3 bases, and 6 bases lay outside the gene matches. The CDR3, as DNA: TGCGCCAGCAGCCAGCACCTACAGGGGGACACCGGGGAGCTGTTTTTT. Translation: CASSQHLQGDTGELFF.

The chain links TRBV5-1 to TRBJ1-1; the D gene is possibly TRBD1 (6 bases). V lost 4 bases to trimming and J lost 5 bases, with 15 bases between them. Germline CDR1 is SGHRS and CDR2 is YFSETQ. This CDR3 is built from 14 residues. CDR3 in DNA: TGCGCCAGCAGCCTGGACAGCTGGGGGACTGAAGCTTTCTTT. As protein: CASSLDSWGTEAFF.

The chain joins TRBV20-1 to TRBJ1-6; D unclear. This CDR3 spans 15 amino acids. Between the trimmed V and J ends, which lost 3 bases and 8 bases, there was a span of 17 bases. Germline-derived CDR1 and CDR2 are DFQATT and SNEGSKA (reference sequence). The chain's CDR3 is CSARETAGGYSPLHF. In DNA, the CDR3 is TGCAGTGCTAGGGAGACTGCAGGCGGGTATTCACCCCTCCACTTT.

This clonotype was detected ten times or more. The rearrangement uses TRBV11-2 and TRBJ2-5; TRBD1 or TRBD2 may be the D gene (5 bases each). The V end was cut by 1 base, the J end by 7 bases, with 16 bases between. Germline loops: CDR1 SGHAT, CDR2 FQNNGV. The CDR3 extends over 15 amino acids. The CDR3 DNA is TGTGCCAGCAGCTTAGCGGTGGGGCATGGAGGGACCCAGTACTTC. Its protein is CASSLAVGHGGTQYF.